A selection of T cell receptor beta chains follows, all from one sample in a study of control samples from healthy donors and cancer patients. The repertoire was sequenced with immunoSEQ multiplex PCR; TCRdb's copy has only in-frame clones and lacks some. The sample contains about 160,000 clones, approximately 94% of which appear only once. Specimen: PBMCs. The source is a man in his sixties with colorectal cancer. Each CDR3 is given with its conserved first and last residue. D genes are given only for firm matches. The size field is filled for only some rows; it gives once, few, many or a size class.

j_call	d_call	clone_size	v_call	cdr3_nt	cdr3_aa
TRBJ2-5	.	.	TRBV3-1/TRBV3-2	TGTGCCAGCAGCCAAGAGGCGGGTTGGGAGACCCAGTACTTC	CASSQEAGWETQYF
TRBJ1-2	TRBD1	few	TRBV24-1	TGTGCCACCAGTGATTTGTGGGCAGGGGGAAACTATGGCTACACCTTC	CATSDLWAGGNYGYTF
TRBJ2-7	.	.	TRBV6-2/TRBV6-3	TGTGCCAGCAGTTACTCGAGCGCCCCAGGGGAGGAGCAGTACTTC	CASSYSSAPGEEQYF
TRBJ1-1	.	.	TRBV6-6	TGTGCCAGCAGTTTCGGACCGAACACTGAAGCTTTCTTT	CASSFGPNTEAFF
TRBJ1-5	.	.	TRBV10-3	TGTGCCATCAGTGCTGAGAGTCAGCCCCAGCATTTT	CAISAESQPQHF
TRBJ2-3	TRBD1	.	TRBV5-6	TGTGCCAGCAGCTTAACAGGGGAAGGGGCCACAGATACGCAGTATTTT	CASSLTGEGATDTQYF
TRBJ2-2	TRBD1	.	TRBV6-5	TGTGCCAGCAGTTCGACAGGGAATACCGGGGAGCTGTTTTTT	CASSSTGNTGELFF
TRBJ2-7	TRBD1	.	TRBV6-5	TGTGCCAGCAGAGATGGACAGGGTAGCGAGCAGTACTTC	CASRDGQGSEQYF
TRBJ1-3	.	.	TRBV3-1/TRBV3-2	TGTGCCAGCAGCCATTGGGTGGACAGAAGCTCTGGAAACACCATATATTTT	CASSHWVDRSSGNTIYF
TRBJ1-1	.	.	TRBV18	TGTGCCAGCTCACCAAATCTGGGAGACACTGAAGCTTTCTTT	CASSPNLGDTEAFF
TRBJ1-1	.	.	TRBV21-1	TGTGCCAGCTTCCGCGAGGAGGCACCGGATGGAGCTTTCTTT	CASFREEAPDGAFF
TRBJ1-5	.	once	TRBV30	TGTGCCTGGTCAAAGGCTCTTGGGGATCAGCCCCAGCATTTT	CAWSKALGDQPQHF
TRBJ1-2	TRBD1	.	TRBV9	TGTGCCAGCAGCGTAGAAGGGACAGGAGCCTATGGCTACACCTTC	CASSVEGTGAYGYTF
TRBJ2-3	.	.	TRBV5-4	TGTGCCAGCAGCTTGCAACAGGGCACAGATACGCAGTATTTT	CASSLQQGTDTQYF
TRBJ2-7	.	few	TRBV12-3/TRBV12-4	TGTGCCAGCAGCCTCGGGTACGAGCAGTACTTC	CASSLGYEQYF
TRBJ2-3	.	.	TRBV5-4	TGTGCCAGCAGCTCCTTACCCCAGGATACGCAGTATTTT	CASSSLPQDTQYF
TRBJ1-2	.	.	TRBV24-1	TGTGCCACCAGCTCCACAGGGTACTATGGCTACACCTTC	CATSSTGYYGYTF
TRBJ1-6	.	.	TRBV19	TGTGCCAGTACCGCCACAGGCCGGAGGAATTCACCCCTCCACTTT	CASTATGRRNSPLHF
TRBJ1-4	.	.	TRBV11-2	TGTGCCAGCAGCCTCGACGGTATAGCAACTAATGAAAAACTGTTTTTT	CASSLDGIATNEKLFF
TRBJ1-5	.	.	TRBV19	TGTGCCAGTAGTGGCGGACAGCTTAGCAATCAGCCCCAGCATTTT	CASSGGQLSNQPQHF
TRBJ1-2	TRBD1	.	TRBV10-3	TGTGCCATCAGGGGGTCCTCCAATCAGGGGGGGCCCTATGGCTACACCTTC	CAIRGSSNQGGPYGYTF
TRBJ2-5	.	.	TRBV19	TGTGCCAGTAGTATCCCAGGGGCCGGAGAGACCCAGTACTTC	CASSIPGAGETQYF
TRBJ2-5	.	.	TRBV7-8	TGTGCCAGCATCCCTGGGGGGAGGGAGACCCAGTACTTC	CASIPGGRETQYF
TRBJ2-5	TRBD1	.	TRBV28	TGTGCCAGCAGTTCCGGACAGGTCCAAGAGACCCAGTACTTC	CASSSGQVQETQYF
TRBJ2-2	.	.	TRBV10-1	TGCGCCACCTTGGACACCGACACCGGGGAGCTGTTTTTT	CATLDTDTGELFF
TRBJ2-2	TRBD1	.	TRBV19	TGTGCCAGTAGGCCCGGGACAGGGGGCCTTGGCACCGGGGAGCTGTTTTTT	CASRPGTGGLGTGELFF
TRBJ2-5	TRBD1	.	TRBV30	TGTGCCTGGAGTGCCGGACAGGGCCCAGAGACCCAGTACTTC	CAWSAGQGPETQYF
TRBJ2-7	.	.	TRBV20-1	TGCAGTGCCGGGTCCTCCTACGAGCAGTACTTC	CSAGSSYEQYF
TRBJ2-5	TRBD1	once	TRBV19	TGTGCCAGTAGTATAATGGGACAGGGGGTGGAGACCCAGTACTTC	CASSIMGQGVETQYF
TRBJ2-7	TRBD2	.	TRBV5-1	TGCGCCAGCAGACTAGCGGGGGGAAGGTACGAGCAGTACTTC	CASRLAGGRYEQYF
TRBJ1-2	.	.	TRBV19	TGTGCCAGTCGGGAGACAGCGAACTATGGCTACACCTTC	CASRETANYGYTF
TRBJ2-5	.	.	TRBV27	TGTGCCAGCAGTTTAGGACGAGCTAGCAGCGAGACCCAGTACTTC	CASSLGRASSETQYF
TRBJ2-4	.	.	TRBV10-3	TGTGCCATCAGTGAGTCGAGTCTCGGACCAGGAGCCAAAAACATTCAGTACTTC	CAISESSLGPGAKNIQYF
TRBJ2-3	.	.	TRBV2	TGTGCCAGCAACCGGGTCAGCACAGATACGCAGTATTTT	CASNRVSTDTQYF
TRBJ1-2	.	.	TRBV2	TGTGCCAGCAGTGCTCAACAAGGAGTCCATGGCTACACCTTC	CASSAQQGVHGYTF
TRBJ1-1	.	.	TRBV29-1	TGCAGCGTTGAGGACAGGAACACTGAAGCTTTCTTT	CSVEDRNTEAFF
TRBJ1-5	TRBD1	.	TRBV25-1	TGTGCCAGCAGACAGGGGAGGAATCAGCCCCAGCATTTT	CASRQGRNQPQHF
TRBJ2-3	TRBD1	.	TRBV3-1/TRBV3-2	TGTGCCAGCAGCGTACAGGGGGCAGATACGCAGTATTTT	CASSVQGADTQYF
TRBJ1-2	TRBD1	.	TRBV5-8	TGTGCCAGCAGCTTGGACAGGGGAGGATCCTATGGCTACACCTTC	CASSLDRGGSYGYTF
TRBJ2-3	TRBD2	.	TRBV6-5	TGTGCCAGCAGGACCGGGACTAGCGGGGGGTGGACGCAGTATTTT	CASRTGTSGGWTQYF
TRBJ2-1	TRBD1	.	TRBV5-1	TGCGCCAGCAGCTCCCTCCCGGACAGGGGTAATGAGCAGTTCTTC	CASSSLPDRGNEQFF
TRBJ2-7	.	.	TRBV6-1	TGTGCCAGCAGAAGGGACGGACCCCAGTACTTC	CASRRDGPQYF
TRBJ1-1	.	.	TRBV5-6	TGTGCCAGCATACAACCGGGGACTGAAGCTTTCTTT	CASIQPGTEAFF